The 12 T cell receptor beta chains in this list originate from one sample, sequenced in a study of blood T cell repertoires in COVID-19. Repertoires were generated with immunoSEQ multiplex PCR, while TCRdb's copy carries only in-frame clones and drops some. The data contain fewer than 70,000 clones, roughly 86% of them singletons. Source material: peripheral blood. The receptor source for this set is a man in his sixties with active or convalescent COVID-19.

The V and J genes are TRBV7-2 and TRBJ2-5; D may be TRBD1 (6 bases). CDR1 and CDR2 (germline): SGHTA, FQGNSA. The CDR3 covers 18 residues. Trimming took off 5 bases at V and 4 bases at J, with 26 bases between the two ends. The chain's CDR3 is CASSALKRLPLGGETQYF. The CDR3 nucleotides read TGTGCCAGCAGCGCGCTAAAACGACTCCCATTAGGGGGAGAGACCCAGTACTTC.

The V gene is TRBV2, the J gene TRBJ1-5, with D unclear. Trimming left V 5 bases short and J 3 bases short, with 14 bases between. CDR1 is SNHLY, CDR2 FYNNEI, per germline. The CDR3 spans 15 residues. The CDR3 nucleotides read TGTGCCAGCAGTATTCGCGGCGGACTCAATCAGCCCCAGCATTTT. Its translation is CASSIRGGLNQPQHF.

The V and J genes are TRBV19 and TRBJ1-1; maybe TRBD1 (6 bases). V was clipped by 7 bases and J by 5 bases, with 17 bases between them. From germline, CDR1 is LNHDA and CDR2 SQIVND (reference sequence). The CDR3 sequence is 14 residues long. The CDR3 DNA is TGTGCCAGTAACGAGTTAGACAGGCTGACTGAAGCTTTCTTT. It is translated as CASNELDRLTEAFF.

The CDR3 is CASSQPGQGRNIQYF. In DNA form, the CDR3 reads TGCGCCAGCAGCCAACCAGGACAGGGAAGAAACATTCAGTACTTC. The rearrangement uses TRBV4-1 and TRBJ2-4; 8 positions match TRBD1. CDR3 size: 15 residues. With V trimmed by 2 bases and J by 6 bases, 6 bases remained unmatched. CDR1 and CDR2 (germline): MGHRA, YSYEKL.

J is TRBJ2-5 and V is TRBV5-5; 7 nucleotides match TRBD1. The trim removed 6 bases at V and 2 bases at J, leaving 10 bases unmatched. The CDR3 sequence is 15 residues long. The germline CDR1 and CDR2 sequences are SGHKS and YYEKEE (reference sequence). The CDR3 region is CASKARDSTQETQYF. CDR3 DNA: TGTGCCAGCAAAGCCCGGGACAGCACACAAGAGACCCAGTACTTC.

This chain uses TRBV27 with TRBJ2-7, with a possible D match to TRBD2 (6 bases). Trimming stripped 2 bases from V and 4 bases from J, with 12 bases between. CDR1 is MNHEY, CDR2 SMNVEV, per germline (reference sequence). The CDR3 sequence is 14 residues long. CDR3 in amino acids: CASSLAGTPYEQYF. Written as DNA, the CDR3 is TGTGCCAGCAGTTTAGCGGGAACTCCATACGAGCAGTACTTC.

This chain joins TRBV30 and TRBJ2-5, with 7 bases matching TRBD1. Germline assignment: CDR1 GTSNPN and CDR2 SVGIG (reference sequence). The CDR3 contains 14 residues. Trimming cost V 6 bases and J 5 bases; bases outside gene matches: 12. CDR3 sequence: CACATGAGGETQYF. In nucleotides, the CDR3 is TGTGCCTGTGCTACAGGGGCCGGTGGGGAGACCCAGTACTTC.

The chain carries TRBV2 and TRBJ2-3, with D possibly matching TRBD2 (6 bases). CDR3 length equals 13 residues. Between the trimmed V and J ends, which lost 6 bases and 2 bases, there was a span of 9 bases. Germline CDR1 is SNHLY and CDR2 is FYNNEI. CDR3 DNA: TGTGCCAGCAGCCGGGAGACCACAGATACGCAGTATTTT. Translating it yields CASSRETTDTQYF.

The V call is TRBV21-1, the J call TRBJ1-2. TRBV21-1 is given as a pseudogene. The CDR3 is made up of 17 amino acids. CDR3 sequence (DNA): TGTGCCAGCAGCAAAGCGCTCTATAGCCGCGAAGTCTATGGCTACACCTTC. Protein sequence: CASSKALYSREVYGYTF.

This CDR3 is CASSLPTGDAREAFF. CDR3 nucleotide sequence: TGCGCCAGCAGCTTACCGACAGGGGACGCAAGAGAAGCTTTCTTT. The V and J genes are TRBV5-1 and TRBJ1-1; TRBD1 matches at 8 bases. The V gene's germline CDR1 is SGHRS and CDR2 YFSETQ. J gave up 8 bases and V 2 bases, and 11 bases lay outside the gene matches. The CDR3 is made up of 15 amino acids.

The rearrangement joins TRBV27 to TRBJ1-1, with a tentative D call TRBD1 (5 bases). V was clipped by 4 bases and J by 4 bases, with 16 bases between them. The CDR3 totals 15 residues. Germline V gene sequence: CDR1 MNHEY, CDR2 SMNVEV (reference sequence). CDR3 residues: CASSSERRGRTEAFF. CDR3 nucleotides: TGTGCCAGCAGTTCCGAGAGGAGGGGTCGCACTGAAGCTTTCTTT.

The rearrangement links TRBV12-5 to TRBJ1-1; D possibly corresponds to TRBD1 (5 bases). Between the trimmed V and J ends, which lost 3 bases and 4 bases, there was a span of 9 bases. The germline V gene encodes CDR1 LGHNT and CDR2 FRNRAP. The length of the CDR3 is 13 residues. The CDR3 region is CASGFREGTEAFF. The DNA for the CDR3 is TGTGCTAGTGGTTTCAGGGAGGGCACTGAAGCTTTCTTT.